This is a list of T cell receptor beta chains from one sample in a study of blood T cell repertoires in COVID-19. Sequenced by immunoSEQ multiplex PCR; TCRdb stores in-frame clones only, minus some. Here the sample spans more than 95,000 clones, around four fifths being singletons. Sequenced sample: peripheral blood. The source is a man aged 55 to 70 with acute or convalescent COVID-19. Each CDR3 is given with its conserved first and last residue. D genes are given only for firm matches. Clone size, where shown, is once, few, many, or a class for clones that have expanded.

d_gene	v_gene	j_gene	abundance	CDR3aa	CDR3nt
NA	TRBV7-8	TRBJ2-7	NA	CASSPRLNLYEQYF	TGTGCCAGCAGCCCCCGACTTAATCTTTACGAGCAGTACTTC
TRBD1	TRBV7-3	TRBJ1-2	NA	CASSTTGGGYGYTF	TGTGCCAGCAGCACTACAGGGGGCGGCTATGGCTACACCTTC
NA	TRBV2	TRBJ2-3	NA	CASSERRGGGSSTDTQYF	TGTGCCAGCAGTGAAAGGAGGGGTGGCGGCTCTAGCACAGATACGCAGTATTTT
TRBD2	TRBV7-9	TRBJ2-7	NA	CASSPSGSSYEQYF	TGTGCCAGCAGCCCTAGCGGAAGCTCCTACGAGCAGTACTTC
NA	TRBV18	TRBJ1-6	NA	CASSPWSSYNSPLHF	TGTGCCAGCTCACCCTGGAGCTCCTATAATTCACCCCTCCACTTT
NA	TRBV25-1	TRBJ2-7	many	CASSDRLNYEQYF	TGTGCCAGCAGTGATAGACTAAACTACGAGCAGTACTTC
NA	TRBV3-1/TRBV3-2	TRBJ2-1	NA	CASSQKRAGGNEQFF	TGTGCCAGCAGCCAAAAAAGGGCAGGGGGGAATGAGCAGTTCTTC
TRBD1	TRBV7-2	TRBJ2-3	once	CASSQGQGAPVQRTQYF	TGTGCCAGCAGCCAGGGACAGGGGGCACCCGTTCAACGTACGCAGTATTTT
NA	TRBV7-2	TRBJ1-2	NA	CASSFRGGDYGYTF	TGTGCCAGCAGCTTTCGGGGCGGGGACTATGGCTACACCTTC
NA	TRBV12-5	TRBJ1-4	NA	CAHPGRGGEKLFF	TGTGCTCATCCGGGGCGGGGTGGGGAAAAACTGTTTTTT
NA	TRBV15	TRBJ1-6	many	CATSGQGNSPLHF	TGTGCCACCAGCGGCCAGGGCAATTCACCCCTCCACTTT
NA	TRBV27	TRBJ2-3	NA	CASSPGTARGGTQYF	TGTGCCAGCAGTCCCGGGACGGCGCGGGGAGGTACGCAGTATTTT
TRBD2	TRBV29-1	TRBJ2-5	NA	CSVELLAGSETQYF	TGCAGCGTTGAGTTACTAGCGGGATCAGAGACCCAGTACTTC